This TCR beta chain was observed in a study of CD8+ T cells in alopecia areata. Treatment specified: oral pan-JAK inhibitor, 5-10 mg twice daily. Once RNA had been extracted, it was reverse transcribed into cDNA to act as the sequencing template. The repertoire was sequenced with immunoSEQ multiplex PCR; TCRdb's copy has only in-frame clones and lacks some. The sample lists under 350,000 clones; 58% were seen once. Sequences were derived from CD4+ T cells sorted from blood, sampled at week 24, from a patient treated with tofacitinib. This TCR was sampled from a human donor with alopecia areata.

Written as DNA, the CDR3 is TGCGCCAGCAGCCAAGATCCGTCTAGCGGAACCAAAAACATTCAGTACTTC. Protein product: CASSQDPSSGTKNIQYF. This sequence joins TRBV4-1 and TRBJ2-4; TRBD2 matches at 7 bases. CDR1 is MGHRA, CDR2 YSYEKL, per germline. Trimming removed 0 bases from V and 2 bases from J; junction bases left unmatched: 7. This CDR3 is 17 amino acids long.